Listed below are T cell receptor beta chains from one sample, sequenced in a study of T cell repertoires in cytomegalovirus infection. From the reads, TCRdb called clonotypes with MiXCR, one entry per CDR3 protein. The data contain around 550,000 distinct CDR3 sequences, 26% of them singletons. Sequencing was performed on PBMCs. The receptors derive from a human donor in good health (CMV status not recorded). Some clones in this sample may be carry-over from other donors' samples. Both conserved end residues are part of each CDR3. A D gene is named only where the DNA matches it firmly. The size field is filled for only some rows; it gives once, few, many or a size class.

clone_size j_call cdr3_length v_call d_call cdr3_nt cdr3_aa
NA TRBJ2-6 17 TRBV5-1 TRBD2 TGCGCCAGCAGCTTGGGACTAGCGGGAGTTGGGGCCAACGTCCTGACTTTC CASSLGLAGVGANVLTF
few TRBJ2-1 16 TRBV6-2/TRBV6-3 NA TGTGCCAGCAGTTACTCGGGAGCGGGCTCCTACAATGAGCAGTTCTTC CASSYSGAGSYNEQFF
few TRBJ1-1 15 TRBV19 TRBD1 TGTGCCAGTAGTATTTTCGGACAGGGGAGAACTGAAGCTTTCTTT CASSIFGQGRTEAFF
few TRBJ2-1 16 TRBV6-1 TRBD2 TGTGCCAGCAGTTCCCTGGGAGTTAGCGGGAAAGACGAGCAGTTCTTC CASSSLGVSGKDEQFF
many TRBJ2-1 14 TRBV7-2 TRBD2 TGTGCCAGCAGCTTCGTGAGCGGGAGGGGTGAGCAGTTCTTC CASSFVSGRGEQFF
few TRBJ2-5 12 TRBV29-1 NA TGCAGCGTTGGGGAGCCGGGAGAGACCCAGTACTTC CSVGEPGETQYF
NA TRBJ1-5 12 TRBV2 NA TGTGCCAGCACAGGTCTCAATCAGCCCCAGCATTTT CASTGLNQPQHF
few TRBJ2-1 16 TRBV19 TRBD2 TGTGCCAGTATGGTTAGCGGGGGAAGCTCCTACAATGAGCAGTTCTTC CASMVSGGSSYNEQFF
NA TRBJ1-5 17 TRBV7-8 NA TGTGCCAGCAGCTTAGAACCGGACCTTGGGAGTTCTATGCCCCAGCATTTT CASSLEPDLGSSMPQHF
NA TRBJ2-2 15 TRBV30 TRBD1 TGTGCCTGGACCCCGTGGACAGGGAGGACCGGGGAGCTGTTTTTT CAWTPWTGRTGELFF
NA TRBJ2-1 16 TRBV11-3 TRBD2 TGTGCCAGCAGCCACCTTACTAGCGGGAGTACCCATGAGCAGTTCTTC CASSHLTSGSTHEQFF